A single sample gave rise to the 15 T cell receptor beta chains below, sequenced in a study of cytomegalovirus exposure and HLA in healthy donors. The PCR made use of 60 Vbeta and 13 Jbeta primers. Clones were read by immunoSEQ multiplex PCR, and TCRdb kept only the in-frame ones, dropping some. The table has some 200,000 clones, around 77% seen once. Material: PBMCs. The source is a woman aged 25 to 45 in good health and CMV-seronegative.

The V gene is TRBV7-9, the J gene TRBJ1-4; no firm D call. CDR1 SEHNR and CDR2 FQNEAQ come from the germline V gene (reference sequence). CDR3 length: 14 amino acids. The V end was cut by 3 bases, the J end by 4 bases, with 9 bases between. As DNA, the CDR3 is TGTGCCAGCAGCTTCCGCCCGGTTAATGAAAAACTGTTTTTT. Protein product: CASSFRPVNEKLFF.

This clone was detected once. The CDR3 DNA is TGTGCCAGCAGCCCTAGCCCAACTAATGAAAAACTGTTTTTT. Translation gives CASSPSPTNEKLFF. This chain uses TRBV5-6 with TRBJ1-4; D gene ambiguous. The germline V and J ends were trimmed by 4 bases and 0 bases, with 7 bases remaining between them. In germline, CDR1 is SGHDT, CDR2 YYEEEE. This CDR3 region has 14 residues.

The chain links TRBV7-9 to TRBJ2-3; D remains unclear. The CDR3 spans 18 residues. V dropped 2 bases and J dropped 0 bases, with 18 bases sitting between them. The germline V gene has CDR1 SEHNR and CDR2 FQNEAQ (reference sequence). DNA for the CDR3: TGTGCCAGCAGCTTAAGTTATCGTGGGCCAACTAGCACAGATACGCAGTATTTT. Protein sequence: CASSLSYRGPTSTDTQYF.

The chain employs TRBV5-1 and TRBJ2-1, with TRBD1 matching over 9 bases. Germline assignment: CDR1 SGHRS and CDR2 YFSETQ. V shed 0 bases, J shed 9 bases, and the junction held 1 base outside the gene matches. The CDR3 runs 13 residues. CDR3 in amino acids: CASSLDRGLEQFF. CDR3 coding DNA: TGCGCCAGCAGCTTGGACAGGGGGCTTGAGCAGTTCTTC.

This chain connects TRBV18 to TRBJ2-7, with a possible D match to TRBD2 (6 bases). Trimming cost V 4 bases and J 5 bases, with 9 bases left between them. There are 12 residues in the CDR3. CDR1 and CDR2 from the germline V gene are KGHSH and LQKENI. DNA for the CDR3: TGTGCCAGCTCACAAACGGGAGACGAGCAGTACTTC. Its translation: CASSQTGDEQYF. Full variable domain (missing parts from reference TRBV18 and TRBJ2-7): NAGVMQNPRHLVRRRGQEARLRCSPMKGHSHVYWYRQLPEEGLKFMVYLQKENIIDESGMPKERFSAEFPKEGPSILRIQQVVRGDSAAYFCASSQTGDEQYFGPGTRLTVT.

The chain is built from TRBV28 and TRBJ2-1; unclear D gene. This CDR3 is built from 14 residues. Between the trimmed V and J ends, which lost 2 bases and 6 bases, there was a span of 11 bases. Germline V lookup: CDR1 MDHEN, CDR2 SYDVKM. The CDR3 sequence is CASSLGGILNEQFF. The CDR3, as DNA: TGTGCCAGCAGTTTAGGTGGCATTCTCAATGAGCAGTTCTTC.

The sample holds one count of this clone. The J gene is TRBJ2-3, the V gene TRBV25-1, with 8 bases lining up with TRBD1. Germline trimming cut 2 bases from V and 2 bases from J; bases unmatched to any gene: 6. This CDR3 is built from 16 residues. Germline CDR1 is MGHDK and CDR2 is SYGVNS. The CDR3 sequence is CASSEGFRGLTDTQYF. DNA of the CDR3: TGTGCCAGCAGTGAAGGATTCAGGGGGCTCACAGATACGCAGTATTTT.

In regard to this clone: The same CDR3 also results from other DNA sequences found in this sample. This chain connects TRBV27 to TRBJ2-7; 8 positions agree with TRBD1. The CDR3 loop spans 14 amino acids. V lost 3 bases and J lost 2; bases outside the gene matches: 3. Looked up from germline, CDR1 is MNHEY and CDR2 is SMNVEV (reference sequence). The DNA of the CDR3 is TGTGCCAGCAGTTTCGGGACAGGAGCCTACGAGCAGTACTTC. As protein: CASSFGTGAYEQYF.

V is TRBV18 and J is TRBJ2-5; 10 bases line up with TRBD1. After removal of 6 bases from V and 5 bases from J, the junction contained 3 bases not matched to a gene. This CDR3 is built from 13 residues. Germline V lookup: CDR1 KGHSH, CDR2 LQKENI. CDR3: CASSRDRGETQYF. CDR3 DNA sequence: TGTGCCAGCTCCAGGGACAGGGGCGAGACCCAGTACTTC.

The chain recombines TRBV5-1 with TRBJ2-1, with 9 nucleotides matching TRBD2. With 4 bases clipped from V and 7 bases from J, the junction kept 9 bases outside the gene matches. The CDR3 is made up of 15 amino acids. Germline V lookup: CDR1 SGHRS, CDR2 YFSETQ. The CDR3 loop reads CASSPLAGVSNEQFF. The CDR3 DNA is TGCGCCAGCAGCCCGTTAGCGGGAGTATCAAATGAGCAGTTCTTC.

The chain employs TRBV5-1 and TRBJ2-3, with D perhaps TRBD2 (5 bases). The CDR3 is made up of 14 amino acids. CDR1 SGHRS and CDR2 YFSETQ come from the germline V gene. V was shortened by 0 bases and J by 3 bases, with 8 bases between the two germline ends. CDR3 protein: CASSLGRETDTQYF. As DNA, the CDR3 is TGCGCCAGCAGCTTGGGTAGGGAGACAGATACGCAGTATTTT.

This clone was detected a few times. This chain connects TRBV18 to TRBJ2-2; the match to TRBD1 covers 8 bases. CDR3 length equals 15 residues. The trim removed 6 bases at V and 6 bases at J, leaving 9 bases unmatched. The V gene's germline CDR1 is KGHSH and CDR2 LQKENI. The DNA for the CDR3 is TGTGCCAGCTCTCCAGACAGGGGCTCGGCCGGGGAGCTGTTTTTT. Amino acids: CASSPDRGSAGELFF.

This chain uses TRBV12-1 with TRBJ2-1; TRBD2, the D gene given by the table, was not confirmed from the DNA. TRBV12-1 is given as a pseudogene. The CDR3 length is 19 residues. The CDR3 region is CASSLGVGLAGMEYNEQFF. For the CDR3, the DNA is TGTGCCAGCAGCTTAGGGGTGGGACTAGCGGGAATGGAGTACAATGAGCAGTTCTTC.

This rearrangement joins TRBV10-3 to TRBJ2-7, with TRBD2 matching 10 bases. CDR1 ENHRY and CDR2 SYGVKD come from the germline V gene. The CDR3 contains 16 residues. V gave up 6 bases and J gave up 5 bases; unmatched junction bases: 13. CDR3 protein: CAIRSGGGTGPNEQYF. The CDR3 coding sequence is TGTGCCATCAGGAGCGGGGGGGGGACAGGACCCAACGAGCAGTACTTC.

The chain couples TRBV19 to TRBJ2-7; 7 bases are a match to TRBD1. This CDR3 region has 15 residues. V lost 5 bases, J lost 8 bases, and 15 bases stayed unmatched. The germline V gene has CDR1 LNHDA and CDR2 SQIVND (reference sequence). CDR3 loop: CASSPQIGTDGKQYF. CDR3 coding DNA: TGTGCCAGTAGTCCCCAAATAGGGACAGATGGCAAGCAGTACTTC.